A selection of T cell receptor beta chains follows, all from one sample in a study of T cell clones after liver transplantation. Profiled with immunoSEQ multiplex PCR; TCRdb holds only in-frame clones, not every one. The sample shows more than 15,000 clones, 88% of them seen only once. The material sequenced was CD8+ T cells from blood, taken before liver transplant. The receptors were sampled from a human donor who received a liver transplant. The CDR3 runs from the conserved cysteine through the conserved F or W. D genes are given only for firm matches. Size tells how often a clone was seen (once, few, many) or the class of an expanded clone, and some rows leave it out.

cdr3_nt: TGTGCCAGCAGCTCCCGACAGGGGGATTCGGGCGGGGCCAACGTCCTGACTTTC
cdr3_aa: CASSSRQGDSGGANVLTF
j_call: TRBJ2-6
d_call: TRBD1
v_call: TRBV5-4
clone_size: NA

cdr3_nt: TGTGCCAGCAGTTTATCCGGCCGGGAGCAGTTCTTC
cdr3_aa: CASSLSGREQFF
j_call: TRBJ2-1
d_call: NA
v_call: TRBV27
clone_size: NA

cdr3_nt: TGTGCCAGCAGCCCCTTAATGGGGAACTACGAGCAGTACTTC
cdr3_aa: CASSPLMGNYEQYF
j_call: TRBJ2-7
d_call: NA
v_call: TRBV5-4
clone_size: NA

cdr3_nt: TGTGCCAGCAGCTTAGGGGACCTCTATGGCTACACCTTC
cdr3_aa: CASSLGDLYGYTF
j_call: TRBJ1-2
d_call: NA
v_call: TRBV7-9
clone_size: NA

cdr3_nt: TGTGCCAGCAGCTTACCCCCAACCGCAGGGGGCTACGAGCAGTACTTC
cdr3_aa: CASSLPPTAGGYEQYF
j_call: TRBJ2-7
d_call: TRBD1
v_call: TRBV7-9
clone_size: NA

cdr3_nt: TGTGCCAGCAGTGCTGGGACAGGGAACACTCAGCCCCAGCATTTT
cdr3_aa: CASSAGTGNTQPQHF
j_call: TRBJ1-5
d_call: TRBD1
v_call: TRBV6-5
clone_size: NA

cdr3_nt: TGTGCTAGCGGGGAAAAGTCCTCCGGGGAGCTGTTTTTT
cdr3_aa: CASGEKSSGELFF
j_call: TRBJ2-2
d_call: TRBD2
v_call: TRBV7-7
clone_size: NA

cdr3_nt: TGTGCCAGCAGCCCTTGGACTAGCGGGGAGCAGTTCTTC
cdr3_aa: CASSPWTSGEQFF
j_call: TRBJ2-1
d_call: TRBD2
v_call: TRBV5-4
clone_size: NA

cdr3_nt: TGTGCCAGCTCGCCGGGACTAGAGCGGTACGAGCAGTACTTC
cdr3_aa: CASSPGLERYEQYF
j_call: TRBJ2-7
d_call: TRBD2
v_call: TRBV28
clone_size: few

cdr3_nt: TGTGCCAGCAGTGCCCCAGACCCAGGGGGCTACACCTTC
cdr3_aa: CASSAPDPGGYTF
j_call: TRBJ1-2
d_call: NA
v_call: TRBV6-5
clone_size: NA

cdr3_nt: TGTGCCAGCAGCGGCCCCAGGGGAGGGGCGAGTGGCTACACCTTC
cdr3_aa: CASSGPRGGASGYTF
j_call: TRBJ1-2
d_call: NA
v_call: TRBV9
clone_size: NA

cdr3_nt: TGCGCCAGCAGCCAAGGTCCCGGGGGATTGGAAAAAGATACGCAGTATTTT
cdr3_aa: CASSQGPGGLEKDTQYF
j_call: TRBJ2-3
d_call: NA
v_call: TRBV4-1
clone_size: NA

cdr3_nt: TGTGCCAGTAGACACCGTTCCGGGACTAGCGGTCCCTACGAGCAGTACTTC
cdr3_aa: CASRHRSGTSGPYEQYF
j_call: TRBJ2-7
d_call: TRBD2
v_call: TRBV19
clone_size: NA

cdr3_nt: TGTGCCAGCGGTCTACAGGGGGGCGGCACTGAAGCTTTCTTT
cdr3_aa: CASGLQGGGTEAFF
j_call: TRBJ1-1
d_call: TRBD1
v_call: TRBV28
clone_size: NA

cdr3_nt: TGTGCCAGTAGTTTTGACAGCGCTACCTACGAGCAGTACTTC
cdr3_aa: CASSFDSATYEQYF
j_call: TRBJ2-7
d_call: NA
v_call: TRBV19
clone_size: NA

cdr3_nt: TGCGCCAGCAGCCAAGACCGCGGCTCCTACGAGCAGTACTTC
cdr3_aa: CASSQDRGSYEQYF
j_call: TRBJ2-7
d_call: NA
v_call: TRBV4-1
clone_size: NA

cdr3_nt: TGTGCCACCAGCAGATTCGGGACAGGGGGAATGAGCAATCAGCCCCAGCATTTT
cdr3_aa: CATSRFGTGGMSNQPQHF
j_call: TRBJ1-5
d_call: TRBD1
v_call: TRBV15
clone_size: few

cdr3_nt: TGTGCCAGCAGATATCCCGGGGGTCCAGAAGCTTTCTTT
cdr3_aa: CASRYPGGPEAFF
j_call: TRBJ1-1
d_call: NA
v_call: TRBV5-4
clone_size: NA

cdr3_nt: TGTGCCAGTAGTAGTGGGAGGGGTCCCTACGAGCAGTACTTC
cdr3_aa: CASSSGRGPYEQYF
j_call: TRBJ2-7
d_call: TRBD2
v_call: TRBV19
clone_size: NA

cdr3_nt: TGTGCCAGCAGTTTCGGTGTACTAGCGGGTCTAGAGCAGTTCTTC
cdr3_aa: CASSFGVLAGLEQFF
j_call: TRBJ2-1
d_call: TRBD2
v_call: TRBV28
clone_size: NA

cdr3_nt: TGTGCCAGCAGTCCACTAGCGGTTCTCACAGATACGCAGTATTTT
cdr3_aa: CASSPLAVLTDTQYF
j_call: TRBJ2-3
d_call: TRBD2
v_call: TRBV28
clone_size: NA

cdr3_nt: TGTGCCAGCAGTTTATTATGGACTAGCCCCCTCGAGCAGTACTTC
cdr3_aa: CASSLLWTSPLEQYF
j_call: TRBJ2-7
d_call: TRBD2
v_call: TRBV27
clone_size: NA

cdr3_nt: TGTGCCAGCAGTTTATCCCCGAAGGGCCAAGAGACCCAGTACTTC
cdr3_aa: CASSLSPKGQETQYF
j_call: TRBJ2-5
d_call: NA
v_call: TRBV27
clone_size: NA

cdr3_nt: TGTGCCAGCAGTCCCACGGCCCTGAACACTGAAGCTTTCTTT
cdr3_aa: CASSPTALNTEAFF
j_call: TRBJ1-1
d_call: NA
v_call: TRBV6-5
clone_size: NA

cdr3_nt: TGTGCCAGCAGTGAATGGCAGACCGAAGAGACCCAGTACTTC
cdr3_aa: CASSEWQTEETQYF
j_call: TRBJ2-5
d_call: NA
v_call: TRBV25-1
clone_size: NA

cdr3_nt: TGTGCCAGCAGCGTAGATGGCGGCGGGGCAGATACGCAGTATTTT
cdr3_aa: CASSVDGGGADTQYF
j_call: TRBJ2-3
d_call: NA
v_call: TRBV9
clone_size: NA

cdr3_nt: TGTGCCAGCAGCGTAGACCAGGGGACTCAAGGGAACGAGCAGTACTTC
cdr3_aa: CASSVDQGTQGNEQYF
j_call: TRBJ2-7
d_call: NA
v_call: TRBV9
clone_size: NA

cdr3_nt: TGTGCTAGTGGTCCGTCCCAGGGGATCTATGGCTACACCTTC
cdr3_aa: CASGPSQGIYGYTF
j_call: TRBJ1-2
d_call: NA
v_call: TRBV12-5
clone_size: NA

cdr3_nt: TGCAGCGTTGAAGTAGGGGCCTACGAGCAGTACTTC
cdr3_aa: CSVEVGAYEQYF
j_call: TRBJ2-7
d_call: NA
v_call: TRBV29-1
clone_size: NA

cdr3_nt: TGTGCCAGCAGTTTAGGGCTGGGGAACGAAGCTTTCTTT
cdr3_aa: CASSLGLGNEAFF
j_call: TRBJ1-1
d_call: NA
v_call: TRBV27
clone_size: NA

cdr3_nt: TGTGCCAGCAGTTATGGGGGAACCTATGGCTACACCTTC
cdr3_aa: CASSYGGTYGYTF
j_call: TRBJ1-2
d_call: NA
v_call: TRBV27
clone_size: once

cdr3_nt: TGTGCCAGCAGCCGAACTAGCGGACCCTACAATGAGCAGTTCTTC
cdr3_aa: CASSRTSGPYNEQFF
j_call: TRBJ2-1
d_call: TRBD2
v_call: TRBV11-2
clone_size: NA

cdr3_nt: TGCAGCGTTTGGGGGGCTCCGAACACCGGGGAGCTGTTTTTT
cdr3_aa: CSVWGAPNTGELFF
j_call: TRBJ2-2
d_call: NA
v_call: TRBV29-1
clone_size: NA

cdr3_nt: TGTGCCAGCAGTTCCTTAGCGGGAGGGGAGACCCAGTACTTC
cdr3_aa: CASSSLAGGETQYF
j_call: TRBJ2-5
d_call: TRBD2
v_call: TRBV6-5
clone_size: NA

cdr3_nt: TGCGCCAGCAGCGTCGATCAGGGGGACTTAGAGACCCAGTACTTC
cdr3_aa: CASSVDQGDLETQYF
j_call: TRBJ2-5
d_call: NA
v_call: TRBV5-1
clone_size: NA

cdr3_nt: TGTGCCAGCAGCGTCCTAGCGGGAGCCTACAATGAGCAGTTCTTC
cdr3_aa: CASSVLAGAYNEQFF
j_call: TRBJ2-1
d_call: TRBD2
v_call: TRBV7-2
clone_size: NA

cdr3_nt: TGCGCCAGCAGCTTGGAGGGACTAGCCCCTACGGCTTACTACAATGAGCAGTTCTTC
cdr3_aa: CASSLEGLAPTAYYNEQFF
j_call: TRBJ2-1
d_call: TRBD2
v_call: TRBV5-1
clone_size: NA

cdr3_nt: TGTGCCAGTAGTACCCCGGGTCACAGTCGTGAAGCTTTCTTT
cdr3_aa: CASSTPGHSREAFF
j_call: TRBJ1-1
d_call: NA
v_call: TRBV19
clone_size: NA

cdr3_nt: TGCGCCAGCAGCCTAGAGGGTTACAATGAGCAGTTCTTC
cdr3_aa: CASSLEGYNEQFF
j_call: TRBJ2-1
d_call: NA
v_call: TRBV4-1
clone_size: NA

cdr3_nt: TGTGCCAGCAGCTTAGGCAGCGCCTACGAGCAGTACTTC
cdr3_aa: CASSLGSAYEQYF
j_call: TRBJ2-7
d_call: NA
v_call: TRBV7-8
clone_size: NA

cdr3_nt: TGTGCCAGCAGTCGACTAGCGGGGGGCACAGATACGCAGTATTTT
cdr3_aa: CASSRLAGGTDTQYF
j_call: TRBJ2-3
d_call: TRBD2
v_call: TRBV6-5
clone_size: NA

cdr3_nt: TGTGCCAGCAGCTTAAACTCCTACGAGCAGTACTTC
cdr3_aa: CASSLNSYEQYF
j_call: TRBJ2-7
d_call: NA
v_call: TRBV11-2
clone_size: NA

cdr3_nt: TGTGCCAGCAGCTTGCGGACATGGGAGACCCAGTACTTC
cdr3_aa: CASSLRTWETQYF
j_call: TRBJ2-5
d_call: NA
v_call: TRBV5-6
clone_size: few

cdr3_nt: TGCGCCAGCAGCCAAGCTTACCCGAGTAACTATGGCTACACCTTC
cdr3_aa: CASSQAYPSNYGYTF
j_call: TRBJ1-2
d_call: NA
v_call: TRBV4-3
clone_size: few

cdr3_nt: TGCAGCGTTACCCCTACCTCATCAGGGGCTAACTATGGCTACACCTTC
cdr3_aa: CSVTPTSSGANYGYTF
j_call: TRBJ1-2
d_call: NA
v_call: TRBV29-1
clone_size: NA